This T cell receptor (beta chain) was sequenced in a study of glioma-infiltrating T cells. About the research overall: Target coverage was roughly 4.5- to 11-fold for approximately 960,000 blood T cells. The study, taken as a whole, reports: Tissue-blood divergence was below expectation in non-neoplastic patients, above in gliomas.

The table lists this clonotype with many counts. The antigen is not known. The iRepertoire nested amplicon-rescue multiplex PCR amplified TCR alpha and beta CDR3s from RNA. One entry per CDR3 protein results from TCRdb running MiXCR on the multiplex PCR reads. Of 400,000 or so distinct CDR3 sequences in the sample, 41% were seen once. Sequencing input: glioma tissue, nonneoplastic brain tissue, or PBMCs (not recorded which). This TCR was sampled from a human donor with low-grade glioma or glioblastoma, undergoing nonglioma brain surgery, or in good health (not recorded which).

CDR3 nucleotide sequence: TGCAGTGCTAGAGCGGGAGTTTCACAGGAGACCCAGTACTTC. Residues: CSARAGVSQETQYF. The V call is TRBV20-1, the J call TRBJ2-5; D perhaps matches TRBD2 (6 bases). The CDR3 covers 14 residues. Germline assignment: CDR1 DFQATT and CDR2 SNEGSKA (reference sequence). V was clipped by 1 base and J by 5 bases, with 14 bases between them.